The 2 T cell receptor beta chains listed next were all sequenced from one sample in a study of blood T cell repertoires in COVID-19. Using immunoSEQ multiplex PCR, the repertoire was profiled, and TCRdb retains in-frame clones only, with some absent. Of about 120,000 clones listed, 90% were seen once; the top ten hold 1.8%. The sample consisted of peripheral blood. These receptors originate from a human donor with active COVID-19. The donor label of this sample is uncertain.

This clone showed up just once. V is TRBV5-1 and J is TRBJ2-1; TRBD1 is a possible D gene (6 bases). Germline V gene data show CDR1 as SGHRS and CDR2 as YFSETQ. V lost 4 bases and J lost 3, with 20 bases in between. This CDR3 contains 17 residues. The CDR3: CASSPRPGHRFYNEQFF. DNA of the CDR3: TGCGCCAGCAGCCCTAGACCGGGACATAGATTCTACAATGAGCAGTTCTTC.

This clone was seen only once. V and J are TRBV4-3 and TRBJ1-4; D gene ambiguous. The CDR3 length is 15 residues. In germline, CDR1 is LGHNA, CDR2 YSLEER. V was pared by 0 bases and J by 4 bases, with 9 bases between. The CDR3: CASSQDLGGNEKLFF. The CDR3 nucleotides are TGCGCCAGCAGCCAAGATCTCGGAGGTAATGAAAAACTGTTTTTT.